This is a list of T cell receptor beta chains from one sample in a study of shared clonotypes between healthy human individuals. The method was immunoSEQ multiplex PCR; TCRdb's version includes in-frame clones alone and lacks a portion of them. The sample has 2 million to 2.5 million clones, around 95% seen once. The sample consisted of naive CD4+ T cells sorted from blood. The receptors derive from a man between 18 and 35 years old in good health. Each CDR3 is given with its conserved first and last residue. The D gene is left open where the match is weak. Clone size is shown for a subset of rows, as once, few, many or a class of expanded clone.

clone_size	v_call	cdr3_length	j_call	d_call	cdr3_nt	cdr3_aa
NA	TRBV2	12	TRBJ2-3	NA	TGTGCCAGCAGGGTAGAAACAGATACGCAGTATTTT	CASRVETDTQYF
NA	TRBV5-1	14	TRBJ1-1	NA	TGCGCCAGCAGCCCAGGATTTGGGAACACTGAAGCTTTCTTT	CASSPGFGNTEAFF
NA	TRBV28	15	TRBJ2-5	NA	TGTGCCAGCAGCCGGCCCCAGTCGACCATAGGGACCCAGTACTTC	CASSRPQSTIGTQYF
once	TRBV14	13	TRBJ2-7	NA	TGTGCCAGCAGCCGCCGGACAGCTTACGAGCAGTACTTC	CASSRRTAYEQYF
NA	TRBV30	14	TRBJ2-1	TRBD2	TGTGCCTGGAGAAGGGGACTAGTGGGCAATGAGCAGTTCTTC	CAWRRGLVGNEQFF
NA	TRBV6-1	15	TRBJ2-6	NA	TGTGCCAGCAGTGAAAACAGGGCTGGGGCCAACGTCCTGACTTTC	CASSENRAGANVLTF
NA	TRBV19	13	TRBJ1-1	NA	TGTGCCAGTAGCCTACAGGGTCAGACTGAAGCTTTCTTT	CASSLQGQTEAFF
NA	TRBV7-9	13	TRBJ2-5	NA	TGTGCCAGCAGCTTAGGCGGCAAAGAGACCCAGTACTTC	CASSLGGKETQYF
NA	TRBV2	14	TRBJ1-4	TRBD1	TGTGCCAGCAGTCCCAGGGGGTACGGGGAAAAACTGTTTTTT	CASSPRGYGEKLFF
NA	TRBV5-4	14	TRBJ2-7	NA	TGTGCCAGCAGCCTGGACAGAAGATCCTACGAGCAGTACTTC	CASSLDRRSYEQYF
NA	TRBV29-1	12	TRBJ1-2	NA	TGCAGCGCCTGGGACGGCAACTATGGCTACACCTTC	CSAWDGNYGYTF
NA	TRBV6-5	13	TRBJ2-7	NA	TGTGCCAGCAGTCCAGGGAAATTAACCGAGCAGTACTTC	CASSPGKLTEQYF
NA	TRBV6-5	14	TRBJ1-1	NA	TGTGCCAGCAGTTACTCGACAGGAAACACTGAAGCTTTCTTT	CASSYSTGNTEAFF
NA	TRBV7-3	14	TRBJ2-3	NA	TGTGCCAGCAGCTTTCTCGCGGGGACAGATACGCAGTATTTT	CASSFLAGTDTQYF
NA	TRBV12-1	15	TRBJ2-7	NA	TGTGCCAGCAGCATCAGGGTGGGGCCATCCTACGAGCAGTACTTC	CASSIRVGPSYEQYF
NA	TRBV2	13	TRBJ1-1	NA	TGTGCCAGCGGGGACCAGGGCCACACTGAAGCTTTCTTT	CASGDQGHTEAFF
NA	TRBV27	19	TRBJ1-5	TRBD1	TGTGCCAGCAGTTTTCGGGGACAGGGGTTTCGAGGACCCGATCCGCCCCAGCATTTT	CASSFRGQGFRGPDPPQHF
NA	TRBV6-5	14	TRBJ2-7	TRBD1	TGTGCCAGCTCCCGACAGGGTCACTCCTACGAGCAGTACTTC	CASSRQGHSYEQYF
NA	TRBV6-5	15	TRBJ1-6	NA	TGTGCCAGCAGCAAGAGAAGCTCCTATAATTCACCCCTCCACTTT	CASSKRSSYNSPLHF
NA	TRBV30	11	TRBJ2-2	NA	TGTGCCTGGAGTGATTCGGGGGAGCTGTTTTTT	CAWSDSGELFF
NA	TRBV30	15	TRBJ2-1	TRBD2	TGTGCCTGGAGGCTGACTAGCGGGGCCTACAATGAGCAGTTCTTC	CAWRLTSGAYNEQFF
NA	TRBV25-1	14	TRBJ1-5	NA	TGTGCCAGCCGGGAGGCTGGCGAATCTCAGCCCCAGCATTTT	CASREAGESQPQHF
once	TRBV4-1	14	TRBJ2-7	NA	TGCGCCAGCAGCCAAGGGCCCTGGCAGTCCCGTTTTAACTTC	CASSQGPWQSRFNF
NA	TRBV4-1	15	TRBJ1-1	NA	TGCGCCAGCAGCCAAGTCAATCAAGGAAGGTCTGAAGCTTTCTTT	CASSQVNQGRSEAFF
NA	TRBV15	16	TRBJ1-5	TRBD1	TGTGCCACCAGAATTTCCGGGACAGGGAGCAATCAGCCCCAGCATTTT	CATRISGTGSNQPQHF
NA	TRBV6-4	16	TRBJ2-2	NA	TGTGCCAGCAGTGAAAAGTGGCAGGGAGGTACCGGGGAGCTGTTTTTT	CASSEKWQGGTGELFF
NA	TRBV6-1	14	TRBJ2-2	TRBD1	TGTGCCAGCAGAGGACAGGTTACAAGCGGGGAGCTGTTTTTT	CASRGQVTSGELFF
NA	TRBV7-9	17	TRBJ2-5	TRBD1	TGTGCCAGCAGCTTAGGGGGACAGGCGTCAAAGAGAGAGACCCAGTACTTC	CASSLGGQASKRETQYF
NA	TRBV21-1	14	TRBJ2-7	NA	TGTGCCAGCAGGGCCGGACTAGCCTCTCACGAGCAGTACTTC	CASRAGLASHEQYF
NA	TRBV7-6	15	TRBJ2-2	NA	TGTGCCAGCAGCCGGGGGACGGCGAACACCGGGGAGCTGTTTTTT	CASSRGTANTGELFF
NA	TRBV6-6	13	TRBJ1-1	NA	TGTGCCGGCCTGGCGGGCGGACGCACTGAAGCTTTCTTT	CAGLAGGRTEAFF
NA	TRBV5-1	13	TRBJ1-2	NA	TGCGCCAGCAGCTTGGAACAGGCGTATGGCTACACCTTC	CASSLEQAYGYTF
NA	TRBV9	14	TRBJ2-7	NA	TGTGCCAGCAGCGTAGGGCCTCCAGACCACGAGCAGTACTTC	CASSVGPPDHEQYF
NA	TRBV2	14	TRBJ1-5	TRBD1	TGTGCCAGCAGTGAACAGGGGGGAAATCAGCCCCAGCATTTT	CASSEQGGNQPQHF
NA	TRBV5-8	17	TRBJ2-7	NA	TGTGCCAGCAGCTTCTCCGTACAAACCTGGGGCTCCTACGAGCAGTACTTC	CASSFSVQTWGSYEQYF
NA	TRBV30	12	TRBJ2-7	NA	TGTGCCTGGACATCAAACAGCTACGAGCAGTACTTC	CAWTSNSYEQYF
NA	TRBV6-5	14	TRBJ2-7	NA	TGTGCCAGCAGACGGGACGGGGCCGGAGGCGAGCAGTACTTC	CASRRDGAGGEQYF
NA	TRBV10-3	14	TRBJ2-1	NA	TGTGCCATCAGTGGCGCGAACCTAGGCGATGAGCAGTTCTTC	CAISGANLGDEQFF
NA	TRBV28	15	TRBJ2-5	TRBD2	TGTGCCAGCCGGACTAGCGGGCCCCAAGGGGAGACCCAGTACTTC	CASRTSGPQGETQYF
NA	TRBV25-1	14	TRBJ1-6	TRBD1	TGTGCCAGCGAGACAGGGGCGTATAATTCACCCCTCCACTTT	CASETGAYNSPLHF
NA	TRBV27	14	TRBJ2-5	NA	TGTGCCAGCAGGAACTCGGGGGGCGGGGAGACCCAGTACTTC	CASRNSGGGETQYF
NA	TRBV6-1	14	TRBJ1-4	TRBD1	TGTGCCAGCAGAGAACAGGGGACTAATGAAAAACTGTTTTTT	CASREQGTNEKLFF
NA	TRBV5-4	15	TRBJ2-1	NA	TGTGCCAGCAGCTTGGTTGGGGCCCCGATTTTCGAGCAGTTCTTC	CASSLVGAPIFEQFF
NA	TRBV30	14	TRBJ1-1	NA	TGTGCCTGGAGTAAAGACAGGTACAGCACTGAAGCTTTCTTT	CAWSKDRYSTEAFF
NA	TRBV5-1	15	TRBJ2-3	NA	TGCGCCAGCGGCCAGGGAGCGTCCATCACAGATACGCAGTATTTT	CASGQGASITDTQYF
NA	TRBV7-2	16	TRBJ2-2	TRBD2	TGTGCCAGCAGCCCCGGCGGACTAGCCCGGATGGGGGAGCTGTTTTTT	CASSPGGLARMGELFF
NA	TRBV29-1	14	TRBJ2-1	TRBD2	TGCAGCGTCGTCCCGGGACTAGCGAACAATGAGCAGTTCTTC	CSVVPGLANNEQFF
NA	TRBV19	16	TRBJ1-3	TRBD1	TGTGCCAGTAGTATTGGGACAGTCCACTCTGGAAACACCATATATTTT	CASSIGTVHSGNTIYF